Detailed here is one T cell receptor (beta chain). Its antigen is unidentified. The sample originates from a study of cytomegalovirus exposure and HLA in healthy donors. Study-wide points: In a later analysis, several top co-occurrence clusters appeared linked to parvovirus B19, influenza, CMV and Epstein-Barr virus.

PCR was performed using 60 Vbeta and 13 Jbeta primers. Profiled with immunoSEQ multiplex PCR; TCRdb holds only in-frame clones, not every one. The repertoire consists of 150,000 or so clones, with 60% to 85% occurring once and the leading ten covering over 3%. Source material: PBMCs. The receptor comes from a woman in her 40s in good health and CMV-seronegative.

The CDR3 loop is CASRTTSGYEQYF. In nucleotides, the CDR3 is TGTGCCAGCAGAACGACTAGCGGGTACGAGCAGTACTTC. The J gene is TRBJ2-7, the V gene TRBV27; TRBD2 matches 10 bases. Germline V gene sequence: CDR1 MNHEY, CDR2 SMNVEV (reference sequence). This CDR3 region has 13 residues. The J segment lost 4 bases and the V segment lost 6 bases, leaving 3 bases of the junction unmatched.